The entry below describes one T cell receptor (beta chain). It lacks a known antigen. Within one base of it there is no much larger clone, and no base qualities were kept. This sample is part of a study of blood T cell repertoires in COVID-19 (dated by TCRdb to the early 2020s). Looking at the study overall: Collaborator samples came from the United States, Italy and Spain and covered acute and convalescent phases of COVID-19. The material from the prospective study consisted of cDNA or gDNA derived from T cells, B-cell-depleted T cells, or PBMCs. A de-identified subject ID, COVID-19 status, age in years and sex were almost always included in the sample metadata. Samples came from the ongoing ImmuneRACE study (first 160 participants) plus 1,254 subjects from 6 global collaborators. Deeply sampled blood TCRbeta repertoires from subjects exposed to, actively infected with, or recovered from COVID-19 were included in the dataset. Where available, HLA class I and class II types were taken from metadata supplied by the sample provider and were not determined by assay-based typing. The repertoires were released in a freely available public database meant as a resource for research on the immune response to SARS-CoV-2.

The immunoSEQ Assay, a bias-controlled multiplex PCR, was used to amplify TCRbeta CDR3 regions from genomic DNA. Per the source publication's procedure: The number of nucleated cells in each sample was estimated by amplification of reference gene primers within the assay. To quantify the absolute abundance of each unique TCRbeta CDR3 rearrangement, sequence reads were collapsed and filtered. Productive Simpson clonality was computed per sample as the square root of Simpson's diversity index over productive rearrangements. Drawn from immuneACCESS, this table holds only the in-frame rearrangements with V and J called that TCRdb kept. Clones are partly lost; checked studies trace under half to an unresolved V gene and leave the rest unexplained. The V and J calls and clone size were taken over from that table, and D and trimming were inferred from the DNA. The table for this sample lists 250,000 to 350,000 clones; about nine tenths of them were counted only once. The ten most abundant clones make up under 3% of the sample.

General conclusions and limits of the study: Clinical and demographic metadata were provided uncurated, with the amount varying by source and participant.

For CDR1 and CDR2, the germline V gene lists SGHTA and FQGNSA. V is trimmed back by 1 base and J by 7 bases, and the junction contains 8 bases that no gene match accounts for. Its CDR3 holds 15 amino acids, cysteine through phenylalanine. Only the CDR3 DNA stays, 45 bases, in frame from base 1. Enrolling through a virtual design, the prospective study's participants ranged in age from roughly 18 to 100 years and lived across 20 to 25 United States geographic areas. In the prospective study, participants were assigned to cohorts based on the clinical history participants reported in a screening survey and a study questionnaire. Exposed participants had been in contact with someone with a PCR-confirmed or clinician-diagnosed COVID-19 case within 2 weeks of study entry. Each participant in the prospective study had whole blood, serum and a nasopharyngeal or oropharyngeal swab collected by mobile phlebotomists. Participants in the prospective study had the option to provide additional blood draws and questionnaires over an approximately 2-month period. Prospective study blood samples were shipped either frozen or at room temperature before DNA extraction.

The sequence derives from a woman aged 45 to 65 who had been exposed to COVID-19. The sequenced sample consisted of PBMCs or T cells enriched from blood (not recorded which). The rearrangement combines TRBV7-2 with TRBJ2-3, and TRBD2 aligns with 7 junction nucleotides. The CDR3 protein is CASSLDGGGGNTQYF. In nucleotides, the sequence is TGTGCCAGCAGCTTAGACGGCGGGGGAGGGAATACGCAGTATTTT.